This is a list of T cell receptor beta chains from one sample in a study of CD8 T cells in ankylosing spondylitis. Via MiXCR, TCRdb re-called the 5' RACE reads, giving one row per CDR3 protein. The sample carries over 700,000 distinct CDR3 sequences, around 20% recorded once. The sequencing input was blood, either unsorted or a sorted T cell fraction (not recorded which). The receptors originated from a male donor with ankylosing spondylitis. Both conserved end residues are trimmed from each CDR3. Clone sizes are given selectively: once, few, many, or a class where the clone is expanded.

clone size: few
J gene: TRBJ2-3
V gene: TRBV27
CDR3 protein: ASRSPLRGYRTDTQY

clone size: few
J gene: TRBJ2-1
V gene: TRBV20-1
CDR3 protein: SARDPSRSDEQF

clone size: NA
J gene: TRBJ2-5
V gene: TRBV25-1
CDR3 protein: ASSEDNQY

clone size: many
J gene: TRBJ1-1
V gene: TRBV4-3
CDR3 protein: ASSHDRRSEYTEAF

clone size: NA
J gene: TRBJ2-3
V gene: TRBV4-2
CDR3 protein: ASSQVISGGAVSLDTQY

clone size: NA
J gene: TRBJ1-1
V gene: TRBV25-1
CDR3 protein: ASIPTGKPNTEAF

clone size: NA
J gene: TRBJ2-3
V gene: TRBV20-1
CDR3 protein: SAIPLTSGSTDTQY

clone size: NA
J gene: TRBJ2-3
V gene: TRBV18
CDR3 protein: ASSPQLAGSTDTQY

clone size: few
J gene: TRBJ2-3
V gene: TRBV28
CDR3 protein: ASSLFSFGGSGDTQY

clone size: NA
J gene: TRBJ2-7
V gene: TRBV25-1
CDR3 protein: ASSNNHEQY

clone size: few
J gene: TRBJ2-1
V gene: TRBV20-1
CDR3 protein: SATQGPIPV

clone size: few
J gene: TRBJ2-5
V gene: TRBV30
CDR3 protein: AWSPLGAEETQY

clone size: once
J gene: TRBJ2-1
V gene: TRBV2
CDR3 protein: ASRELADYNEQF

clone size: few
J gene: TRBJ2-1
V gene: TRBV9
CDR3 protein: ASSVTGTSGANEQF

clone size: few
J gene: TRBJ2-1
V gene: TRBV4-3
CDR3 protein: ASATGTAYNEQF

clone size: NA
J gene: TRBJ2-5
V gene: TRBV5-1
CDR3 protein: ASSGWQQEETQY

clone size: NA
J gene: TRBJ1-6
V gene: TRBV13
CDR3 protein: ASSQGINYNSPLH

clone size: few
J gene: TRBJ1-1
V gene: TRBV7-3
CDR3 protein: ASSFRRHTEAF

clone size: NA
J gene: TRBJ2-4
V gene: TRBV20-1
CDR3 protein: SARGGLAKNIQY

clone size: NA
J gene: TRBJ2-7
V gene: TRBV30
CDR3 protein: AWGRGTATYEQY

clone size: many
J gene: TRBJ2-7
V gene: TRBV27
CDR3 protein: ASSLSGVYEQY

clone size: many
J gene: TRBJ1-5
V gene: TRBV7-9
CDR3 protein: ASSFTGEINQPQH

clone size: NA
J gene: TRBJ2-7
V gene: TRBV11-2
CDR3 protein: ASSMGTRYEQY